This TCR beta chain was captured in a study of blood T cell repertoires in COVID-19. About the study: Collection of acute and convalescent COVID-19 samples took place in the United States, Italy and Spain. Sources were T cells, B-cell-depleted T cells, or PBMCs; the material itself was cDNA or gDNA.

Original handling: Nucleated cell counts were estimated from reference gene primer amplification. TCRdb's table, derived via immunoSEQ multiplex PCR, lists solely in-frame clones and lacks some. V and J calls and clone size are copied from that table; D and trimming were computed from the DNA. The repertoire holds approximately 130,000 clones, with 60% to 80% as singletons. V shed 5 bases, J shed 1 base, and the junction held 4 bases outside the gene matches. Germline CDR1 MNHEY, CDR2 SVGEGT. The length of the CDR3 is 16 residues. The J gene is TRBJ2-3, the V gene TRBV6-2 or TRBV6-3; 12 bases line up with TRBD2. Sequencing was carried out using peripheral blood. The sequence was collected from a human donor in a cohort sampled during active COVID-19. DNA for the CDR3: TGTGCCAGCAGTATCAGACTAGCGGGAGGCACAGATACGCAGTATTTT. Encoded protein: CASSIRLAGGTDTQYF.